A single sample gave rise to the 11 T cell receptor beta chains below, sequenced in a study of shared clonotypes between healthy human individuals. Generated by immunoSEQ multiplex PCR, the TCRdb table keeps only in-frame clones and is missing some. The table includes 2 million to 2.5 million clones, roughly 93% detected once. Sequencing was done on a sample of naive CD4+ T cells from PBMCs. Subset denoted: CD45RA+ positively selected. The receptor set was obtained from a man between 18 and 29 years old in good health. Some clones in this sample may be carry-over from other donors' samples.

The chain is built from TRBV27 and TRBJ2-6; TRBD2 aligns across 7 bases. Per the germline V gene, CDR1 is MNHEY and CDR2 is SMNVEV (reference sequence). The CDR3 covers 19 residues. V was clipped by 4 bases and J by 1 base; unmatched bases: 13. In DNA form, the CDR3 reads TGTGCCAGCAGTTCCAGGCGCGCGCGGGAGAGGTCTGGGGCCAACGTCCTGACTTTC. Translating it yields CASSSRRARERSGANVLTF.

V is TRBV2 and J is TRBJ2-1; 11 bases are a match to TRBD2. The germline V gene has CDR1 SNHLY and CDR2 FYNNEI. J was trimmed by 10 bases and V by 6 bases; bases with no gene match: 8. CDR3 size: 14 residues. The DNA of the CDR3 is TGTGCCAGCAGCAAGCTGACTAGCGGGGAGGAGCAGTTCTTC. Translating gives CASSKLTSGEEQFF.

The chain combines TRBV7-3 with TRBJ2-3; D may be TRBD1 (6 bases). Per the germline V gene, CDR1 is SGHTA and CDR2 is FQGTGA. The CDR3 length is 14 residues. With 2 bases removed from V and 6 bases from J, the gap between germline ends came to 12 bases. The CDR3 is CASSLGGSPDTQYF. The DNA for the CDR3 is TGTGCCAGCAGCTTAGGGGGCTCGCCGGATACGCAGTATTTT. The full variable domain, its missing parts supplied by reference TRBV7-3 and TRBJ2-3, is GAGVSQTPSNKVTEKGKYVELRCDPISGHTALYWYRQSLGQGPEFLIYFQGTGAADDSGLPNDRFFAVRPEGSVSTLKIQRTERGDSAVYLCASSLGGSPDTQYFGPGTRLTVL.

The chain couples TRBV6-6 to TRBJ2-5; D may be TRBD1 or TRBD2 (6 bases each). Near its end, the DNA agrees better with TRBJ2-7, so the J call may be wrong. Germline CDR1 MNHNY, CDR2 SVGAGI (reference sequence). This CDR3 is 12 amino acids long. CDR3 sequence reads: CASSGGGSEQYF. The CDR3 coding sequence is TGTGCCAGCAGCGGAGGGGGGAGCGAGCAGTACTTC.

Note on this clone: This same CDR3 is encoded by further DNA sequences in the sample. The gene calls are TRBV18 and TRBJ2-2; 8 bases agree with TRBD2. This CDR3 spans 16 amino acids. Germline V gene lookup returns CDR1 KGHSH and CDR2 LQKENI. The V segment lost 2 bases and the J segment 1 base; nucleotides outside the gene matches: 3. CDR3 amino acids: CASSPALAGNTGELFF. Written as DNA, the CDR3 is TGTGCCAGCTCACCAGCCCTAGCGGGGAACACCGGGGAGCTGTTTTTT.

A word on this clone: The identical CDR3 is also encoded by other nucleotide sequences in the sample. This CDR3 is CASSRQVNTEAFF. The CDR3 coding sequence is TGTGCCAGCAGCCGACAGGTGAACACTGAAGCTTTCTTT. The V and J genes are TRBV7-9 and TRBJ1-1, with D maybe TRBD1 (6 bases). Trimming removed 5 bases from V and 0 bases from J, with 7 bases in between. Per germline, CDR1 SEHNR and CDR2 FQNEAQ (reference sequence). There are 13 residues in the CDR3.

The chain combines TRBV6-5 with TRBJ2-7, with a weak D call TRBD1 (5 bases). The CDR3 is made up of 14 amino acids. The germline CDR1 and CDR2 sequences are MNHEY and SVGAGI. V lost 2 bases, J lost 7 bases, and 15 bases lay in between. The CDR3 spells CASSYDRSSAEQYF. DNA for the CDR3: TGTGCCAGCAGTTACGACAGAAGCTCTGCAGAGCAGTACTTC.

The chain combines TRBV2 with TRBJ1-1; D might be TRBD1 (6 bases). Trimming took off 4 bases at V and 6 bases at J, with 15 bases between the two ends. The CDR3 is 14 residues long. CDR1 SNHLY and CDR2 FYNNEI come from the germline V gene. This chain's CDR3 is CASSAIRGGSEAFF. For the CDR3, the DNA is TGTGCCAGCAGTGCCATCAGGGGAGGATCTGAAGCTTTCTTT. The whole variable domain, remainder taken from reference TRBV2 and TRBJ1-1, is EPEVTQTPSHQVTQMGQEVILRCVPISNHLYFYWYRQILGQKVEFLVSFYNNEISEKSEIFDDQFSVERPDGSNFTLKIRSTKLEDSAMYFCASSAIRGGSEAFFGQGTRLTVV.

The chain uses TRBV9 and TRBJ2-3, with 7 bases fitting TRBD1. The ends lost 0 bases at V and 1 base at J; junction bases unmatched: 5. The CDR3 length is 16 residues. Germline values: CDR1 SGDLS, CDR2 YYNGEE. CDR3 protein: CASSVGATGGTDTQYF. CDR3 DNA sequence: TGTGCCAGCAGCGTAGGGGCCACAGGGGGCACAGATACGCAGTATTTT.

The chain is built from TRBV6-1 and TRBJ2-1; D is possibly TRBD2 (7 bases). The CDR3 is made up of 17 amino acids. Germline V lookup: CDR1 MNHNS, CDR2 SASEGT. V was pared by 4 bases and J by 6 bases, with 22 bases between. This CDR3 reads CASSVKGGLAERNEQFF. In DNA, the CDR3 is TGTGCCAGCAGTGTGAAGGGGGGGCTAGCAGAGCGCAATGAGCAGTTCTTC.

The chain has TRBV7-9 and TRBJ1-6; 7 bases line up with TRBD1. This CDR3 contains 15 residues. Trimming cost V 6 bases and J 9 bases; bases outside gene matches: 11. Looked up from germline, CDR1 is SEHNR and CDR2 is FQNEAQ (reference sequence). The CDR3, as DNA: TGTGCCAGCAGTACAGGGGTAAGGGGAAGTTCACCCCTCCACTTT. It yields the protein CASSTGVRGSSPLHF.